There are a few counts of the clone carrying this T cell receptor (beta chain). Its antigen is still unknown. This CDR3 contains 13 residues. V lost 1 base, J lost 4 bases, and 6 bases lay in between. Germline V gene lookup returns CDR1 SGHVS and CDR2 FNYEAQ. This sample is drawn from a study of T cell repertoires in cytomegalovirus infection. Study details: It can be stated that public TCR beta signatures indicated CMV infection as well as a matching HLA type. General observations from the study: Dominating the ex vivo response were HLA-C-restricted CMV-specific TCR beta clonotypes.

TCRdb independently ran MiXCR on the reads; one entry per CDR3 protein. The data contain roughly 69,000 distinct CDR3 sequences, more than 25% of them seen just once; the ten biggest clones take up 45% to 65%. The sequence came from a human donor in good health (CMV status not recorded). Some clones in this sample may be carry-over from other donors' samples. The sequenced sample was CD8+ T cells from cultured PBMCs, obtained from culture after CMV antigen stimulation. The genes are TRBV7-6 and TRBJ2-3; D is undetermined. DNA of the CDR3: TGTGCCAGCAGCTTAGATAGCTCAGATACGCAGTATTTT. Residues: CASSLDSSDTQYF.